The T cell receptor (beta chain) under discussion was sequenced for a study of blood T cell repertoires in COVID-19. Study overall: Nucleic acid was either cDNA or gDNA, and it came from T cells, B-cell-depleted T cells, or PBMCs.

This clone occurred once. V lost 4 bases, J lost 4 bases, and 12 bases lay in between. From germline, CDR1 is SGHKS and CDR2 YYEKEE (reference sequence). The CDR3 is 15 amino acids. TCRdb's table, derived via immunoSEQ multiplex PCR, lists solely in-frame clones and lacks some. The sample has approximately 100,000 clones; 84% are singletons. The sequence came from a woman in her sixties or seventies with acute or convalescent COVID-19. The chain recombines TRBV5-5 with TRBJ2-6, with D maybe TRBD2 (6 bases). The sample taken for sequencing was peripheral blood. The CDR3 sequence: CASSLGLAGANVLTF. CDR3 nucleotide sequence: TGTGCCAGCAGCCTGGGACTGGCCGGGGCCAACGTCCTGACTTTC. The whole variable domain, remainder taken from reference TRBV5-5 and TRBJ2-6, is DAGVTQSPTHLIKTRGQQVTLRCSPISGHKSVSWYQQVLGQGPQFIFQYYEKEERGRGNFPDRFSARQFPNYSSELNVNALLLGDSALYLCASSLGLAGANVLTFGAGSRLTVL.